This is a list of T cell receptor beta chains from one sample in a study of blood T cell repertoires in COVID-19. The repertoire was sequenced with immunoSEQ multiplex PCR; TCRdb's copy has only in-frame clones and lacks some. Here the sample spans about 250,000 clones, 75% to 90% being singletons. Sequencing was performed on PBMCs or T cells enriched from blood (not recorded which). The receptor source for this set is a young woman who had recovered from COVID-19. Both conserved end residues are part of each CDR3. Each record gives: J gene, clone size, D gene, V gene, CDR3 DNA, CDR3 protein. A D gene is named only where the DNA matches it firmly. Clone size is not always given. Where it is, it says once, few, many or a class for expanded clones.

j_gene: TRBJ1-2; abundance: .; d_gene: .; v_gene: TRBV19; CDR3nt: TGTGCCAGTAGTATAGATCTTAGCTACACCGGGGGCTACACCTTC; CDR3aa: CASSIDLSYTGGYTF
j_gene: TRBJ2-2; abundance: .; d_gene: .; v_gene: TRBV11-1; CDR3nt: TGTGCCAGCAGAAACCGGGACATTAACACCGGGGAGCTGTTTTTT; CDR3aa: CASRNRDINTGELFF
j_gene: TRBJ2-1; abundance: few; d_gene: TRBD2; v_gene: TRBV9; CDR3nt: TGTGCCAGCAGCGTAGTAGGTAGCGGGGCCTACAATGAGCAGTTCTTC; CDR3aa: CASSVVGSGAYNEQFF
j_gene: TRBJ1-1; abundance: .; d_gene: .; v_gene: TRBV5-5; CDR3nt: TGTGCCAGCAGCTTGATAGGACAGAACACTGAAGCTTTCTTT; CDR3aa: CASSLIGQNTEAFF
j_gene: TRBJ1-3; abundance: .; d_gene: .; v_gene: TRBV10-1; CDR3nt: TGCGCCAGCAGTGAGTCCAGGGCTGGAAACACCATATATTTT; CDR3aa: CASSESRAGNTIYF
j_gene: TRBJ1-5; abundance: .; d_gene: .; v_gene: TRBV2; CDR3nt: TGTGCCAGCAATTGGAGGGCTAGCAATCAGCCCCAGCATTTT; CDR3aa: CASNWRASNQPQHF
j_gene: TRBJ2-5; abundance: .; d_gene: TRBD2; v_gene: TRBV4-2; CDR3nt: TGTGCCAGCAGCCAGGATGAGCGGGGGGGGGAGACCCAGTACTTC; CDR3aa: CASSQDERGGETQYF
j_gene: TRBJ1-1; abundance: .; d_gene: TRBD1; v_gene: TRBV15; CDR3nt: TGTGCCACCAGCAGACTAGGACAGGACGACGCTTTCTTT; CDR3aa: CATSRLGQDDAFF
j_gene: TRBJ1-2; abundance: .; d_gene: .; v_gene: TRBV27; CDR3nt: TGTGCCAGCAGAGTCCGGGACAAACTCTATGGCTACACCTTC; CDR3aa: CASRVRDKLYGYTF
j_gene: TRBJ2-5; abundance: .; d_gene: .; v_gene: TRBV5-1; CDR3nt: TGCGCCAGCAGCTTGCAGGGGCAAGAGACCCAGTACTTC; CDR3aa: CASSLQGQETQYF
j_gene: TRBJ1-2; abundance: .; d_gene: .; v_gene: TRBV5-1; CDR3nt: TGCGCCAGCAGCCTCGGACTACACTATGGCTACACCTTC; CDR3aa: CASSLGLHYGYTF
j_gene: TRBJ2-1; abundance: few; d_gene: .; v_gene: TRBV6-5; CDR3nt: TGTGCCAGCAGAGTAAGTCGGTACAATGAGCAGTTCTTC; CDR3aa: CASRVSRYNEQFF
j_gene: TRBJ1-4; abundance: once; d_gene: .; v_gene: TRBV29-1; CDR3nt: TGCAGCGTTGTGGGACAAGGAATGGGTGAAAAACTGTTTTTT; CDR3aa: CSVVGQGMGEKLFF
j_gene: TRBJ2-3; abundance: .; d_gene: TRBD2; v_gene: TRBV5-1; CDR3nt: TGCGCCAGCAGCCCGGGGGGGCCCGAAGATACGCAGTATTTT; CDR3aa: CASSPGGPEDTQYF
j_gene: TRBJ2-7; abundance: .; d_gene: .; v_gene: TRBV5-1; CDR3nt: TGCGCCAGCAGCAGACTAAACACTAGCCCCGAGCAGTACTTC; CDR3aa: CASSRLNTSPEQYF
j_gene: TRBJ2-7; abundance: .; d_gene: .; v_gene: TRBV5-6; CDR3nt: TGTGCCAGCAGCTTTCGGGGATCCTACGAGCAGTACTTC; CDR3aa: CASSFRGSYEQYF
j_gene: TRBJ1-1; abundance: .; d_gene: .; v_gene: TRBV16; CDR3nt: TGTGCCAGCAGCCAACCTGACCGCAGACTCATGAACACTGAAGCTTTCTTT; CDR3aa: CASSQPDRRLMNTEAFF
j_gene: TRBJ2-7; abundance: few; d_gene: .; v_gene: TRBV11-2; CDR3nt: TGTGCCAGCAGCCCTCGAGGATACGAGCAGTACTTC; CDR3aa: CASSPRGYEQYF